The 15 T cell receptor beta chains listed next were all sequenced from one sample in a study of T cells after posttransplantation cyclophosphamide. The repertoire was sequenced with immunoSEQ multiplex PCR; TCRdb's copy has only in-frame clones and lacks some. This table has 25,000 to 40,000 clones, about 91% appearing once. The naive gate required viable CD3+CD4+ or CD3+CD8+ cells with CCR7+CD45RA+CD45RO-CD95-CD27+CD28+ phenotype. The source material was naive CD4+ T cells sorted from blood. These receptors all come from a man under 40 in good health and a related stem cell transplant donor.

The J gene is TRBJ2-5, the V gene TRBV19; the match to TRBD2 covers 12 bases. V shed 9 bases and J 1 base; nucleotides not matched to a gene: 3. Per the germline V gene, CDR1 is LNHDA and CDR2 is SQIVND (reference sequence). The CDR3 contains 14 residues. CDR3 sequence reads: CASGLAGIQETQYF. CDR3 nucleotide sequence: TGTGCCAGCGGACTAGCGGGGATCCAAGAGACCCAGTACTTC.

The chain has TRBV5-1 and TRBJ1-5, with a tentative D call TRBD1 (5 bases). In germline, CDR1 is SGHRS, CDR2 YFSETQ. V lost 4 bases, J lost 5 bases, and 13 bases lay in between. CDR3 length: 14 residues. The CDR3 DNA reads TGCGCCAGCAGCCCTGGGGGGACTTATCAGCCCCAGCATTTT. Its protein product is CASSPGGTYQPQHF.

The CDR3 sequence is CAIGTGVGETQYF. DNA for the CDR3: TGTGCCATCGGCACAGGGGTAGGGGAGACCCAGTACTTC. This chain connects TRBV10-3 to TRBJ2-5; 7 nucleotides match TRBD1. With 8 bases clipped from V and 5 bases from J, the junction kept 8 bases outside the gene matches. The CDR3 extends over 13 amino acids. CDR1 and CDR2 (germline): ENHRY, SYGVKD.

This clone was seen just once. The rearrangement uses TRBV28 and TRBJ2-7; perhaps TRBD2 as D (6 bases). Germline V CDR1 and CDR2: MDHEN, SYDVKM. CDR3 size: 8 residues. This CDR3 reads CAAGLQYF. The CDR3 region has the DNA TGTGCTGCGGGACTCCAGTACTTC.

The chain links TRBV19 to TRBJ1-1; possible D gene TRBD1, 6 bases. This CDR3 is built from 15 residues. V lost 6 bases and J lost 3, with 17 bases in between. Germline CDR1 reads LNHDA; CDR2 reads SQIVND (reference sequence). The chain's CDR3 is CASSPLDSLYTEAFF. CDR3 DNA sequence: TGTGCCAGTAGCCCCCTGGACAGCCTTTACACTGAAGCTTTCTTT. Full variable domain (outside the CDR3, taken from reference TRBV19 and TRBJ1-1): DGGITQSPKYLFRKEGQNVTLSCEQNLNHDAMYWYRQDPGQGLRLIYYSQIVNDFQKGDIAEGYSVSREKKESFPLTVTSAQKNPTAFYLCASSPLDSLYTEAFFGQGTRLTVV.

This clone was seen just once. The chain carries TRBV19 and TRBJ2-1, with 9 bases identical to TRBD1. In germline, CDR1 is LNHDA, CDR2 SQIVND (reference sequence). The CDR3 sequence is 13 residues long. V dropped 6 bases and J dropped 7; count of bases not matched to a gene: 4. CDR3 in DNA: TGTGCCAGTAGGGACAGGGGTGCGAATGAGCAGTTCTTC. It codes for CASRDRGANEQFF. The full variable domain, rest sourced from reference TRBV19 and TRBJ2-1, is DGGITQSPKYLFRKEGQNVTLSCEQNLNHDAMYWYRQDPGQGLRLIYYSQIVNDFQKGDIAEGYSVSREKKESFPLTVTSAQKNPTAFYLCASRDRGANEQFFGPGTRLTVL.

Concerning this clone itself: A read error may produce the germline difference seen at one junction end. This sample includes further DNA sequences coding for the same CDR3. The J gene is TRBJ1-6, the V gene TRBV9, with D unresolved. Germline lookup yields CDR1 SGDLS and CDR2 YYNGEE. This CDR3 has 16 residues. CDR3 protein: CASSPQSRARHSPLHF. The CDR3 nucleotides read TGTGCCAGCAGCCCTCAGTCTCGTGCTAGGCATTCCCCCCTCCACTTT.

This chain uses TRBV19 with TRBJ1-5; possible D gene TRBD1, 5 bases. Germline V gene data show CDR1 as LNHDA and CDR2 as SQIVND (reference sequence). The CDR3 covers 12 residues. The V end was cut by 8 bases, the J end by 6 bases, with 11 bases between. CDR3 amino acids: CASGGGTQPQHF. CDR3 sequence (DNA): TGTGCCAGTGGGGGAGGGACTCAGCCCCAGCATTTT.

The chain combines TRBV6-4 with TRBJ1-1; 8 nucleotides match TRBD1. This CDR3 is built from 13 residues. Trimming took 4 bases from V and 4 from J; bases not matched to a gene: 2. The germline CDR1 and CDR2 sequences are MRHNA and SNTAGT. As DNA, the CDR3 is TGTGCCAGCAGTGCTACAGGGGGCACTGAAGCTTTCTTT. Its protein product is CASSATGGTEAFF.

The chain has TRBV5-4 and TRBJ2-3, with D maybe TRBD2 (6 bases). Germline CDR1 SGHNT, CDR2 YYREEE (reference sequence). V dropped 9 bases and J dropped 0 bases, with 17 bases sitting between them. This CDR3 spans 15 amino acids. The CDR3 region has the DNA TGTGCCACCACATCCGGGAGCCAGAGCACAGATACGCAGTATTTT. Protein product: CATTSGSQSTDTQYF.

The chain joins TRBV5-1 to TRBJ2-5; TRBD2 agrees at 13 bases. The CDR3 spans 17 residues. Germline V gene sequence: CDR1 SGHRS, CDR2 YFSETQ. The V and J ends lost 4 bases and 0 bases, in that order; junction bases with no gene match: 6. The CDR3 is CASSGGLAGINQETQYF. For the CDR3, the DNA is TGCGCCAGCAGCGGGGGACTAGCGGGGATAAACCAAGAGACCCAGTACTTC.

The chain uses TRBV5-6 and TRBJ1-6, with D tentatively TRBD1 (5 bases). Germline CDR1 SGHDT, CDR2 YYEEEE. V was clipped by 1 base and J by 0 bases, with 14 bases between them. This CDR3 has 18 residues. In DNA, the CDR3 is TGTGCCAGCAGCTTGAGGGCCAGGGCTAGCTCCTATAATTCACCCCTCCACTTT. It is translated as CASSLRARASSYNSPLHF.

The V call is TRBV4-2, the J call TRBJ1-2, with D possibly matching TRBD1 (6 bases). CDR3 length: 13 residues. Germline CDR1 reads LGHNA; CDR2 reads YNFKEQ. The ends were cut back, 1 base at V and 5 bases at J, with 8 bases in the middle. CDR3 in amino acids: CASSQARGYGYTF. Here the CDR3 DNA reads TGTGCCAGCAGCCAAGCTAGGGGGTATGGCTACACCTTC.

The CDR3 nucleotides read TGTGCCAGCAGCCACCGGGGAACCCTCTACAATGAGCAGTTCTTC. This gives the protein CASSHRGTLYNEQFF. This sequence joins TRBV11-2 and TRBJ2-1; D perhaps matches TRBD2 (5 bases). Trimming stripped 5 bases from V and 3 bases from J, with 14 bases between. CDR3 length equals 15 residues. Germline V lookup: CDR1 SGHAT, CDR2 FQNNGV. Using reference TRBV11-2 and TRBJ2-1 for the parts outside the CDR3, the full variable domain is EAGVAQSPRYKIIEKRQSVAFWCNPISGHATLYWYQQILGQGPKLLIQFQNNGVVDDSQLPKDRFSAERLKGVDSTLKIQPAKLEDSAVYLCASSHRGTLYNEQFFGPGTRLTVL.

V and J are TRBV5-1 and TRBJ2-1, with a possible D match to TRBD2 (5 bases). Germline-derived CDR1 and CDR2 are SGHRS and YFSETQ. This CDR3 has 14 residues. V was pared by 1 base and J by 6 bases, with 11 bases between. CDR3: CASSLSRGTNEQFF. CDR3 sequence (DNA): TGCGCCAGCAGCTTGAGCCGGGGAACCAATGAGCAGTTCTTC.